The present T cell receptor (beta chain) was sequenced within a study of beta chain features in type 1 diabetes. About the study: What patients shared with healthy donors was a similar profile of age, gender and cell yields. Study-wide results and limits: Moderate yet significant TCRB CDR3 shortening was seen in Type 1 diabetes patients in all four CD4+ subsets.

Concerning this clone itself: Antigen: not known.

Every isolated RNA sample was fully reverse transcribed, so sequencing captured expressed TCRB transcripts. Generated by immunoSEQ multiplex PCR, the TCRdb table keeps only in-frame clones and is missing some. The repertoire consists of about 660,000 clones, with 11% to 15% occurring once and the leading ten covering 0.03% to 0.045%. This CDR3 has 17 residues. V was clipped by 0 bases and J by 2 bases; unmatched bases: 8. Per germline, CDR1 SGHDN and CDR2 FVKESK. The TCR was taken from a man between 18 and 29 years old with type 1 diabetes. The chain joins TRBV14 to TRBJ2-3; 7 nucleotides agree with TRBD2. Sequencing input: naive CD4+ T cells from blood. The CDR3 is CASSQDRRGDYTDTQYF. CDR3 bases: TGTGCCAGCAGCCAAGATCGCCGGGGGGACTACACAGATACGCAGTATTTT.